The source of this TCR beta chain is a study of T cell repertoires in cytomegalovirus infection. The CDR3 covers 13 residues. Trimming removed 3 bases at V and 5 bases at J, with 5 bases between. Germline V gives CDR1 KGHSH, CDR2 LQKENI. Via MiXCR, TCRdb re-called the reads, giving one row per CDR3 protein. The table shows approximately 140,000 distinct CDR3 sequences, with 8.8% occurring only once. This clonotype has ten or more counts. Its antigen is not identified. Overall study findings and caveats: Dominating the ex vivo response were TCR beta clonotypes that were CMV-specific and HLA-C-restricted.

The sample consisted of PBMCs. The sequence came from a human donor in good health (CMV status not recorded). Some clones in this sample may be carry-over from other donors' samples. The chain combines TRBV18 with TRBJ1-6; D gene unclear. CDR3 sequence reads: CASSPADNSPLHF. As DNA, the CDR3 is TGTGCCAGCTCACCGGCTGATAATTCACCCCTCCACTTT.